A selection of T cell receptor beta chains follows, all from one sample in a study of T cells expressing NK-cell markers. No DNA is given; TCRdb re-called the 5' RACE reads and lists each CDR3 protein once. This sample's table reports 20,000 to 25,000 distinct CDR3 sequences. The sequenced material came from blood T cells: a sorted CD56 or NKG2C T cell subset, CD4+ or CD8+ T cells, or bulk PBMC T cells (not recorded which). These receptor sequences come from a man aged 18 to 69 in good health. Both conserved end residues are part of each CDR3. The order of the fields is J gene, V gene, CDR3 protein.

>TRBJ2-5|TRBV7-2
CASSPATGFMETQYF
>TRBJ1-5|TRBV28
CASSFRGSTNQPQHF
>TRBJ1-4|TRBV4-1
CASSTRDGREKLFF
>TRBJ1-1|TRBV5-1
CASSLVPENTEAFF
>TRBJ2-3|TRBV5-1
CASSNRDTQYF
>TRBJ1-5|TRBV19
CASSSGLLNQPQHF
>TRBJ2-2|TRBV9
CASNREGLGGELFF
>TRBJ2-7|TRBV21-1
CASSKVRDRGNYEQYF
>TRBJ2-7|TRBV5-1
CASSQGLGSYEQYF
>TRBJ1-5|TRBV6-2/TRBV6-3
CASSPGTGGYQPQHF
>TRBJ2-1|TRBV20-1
CSAKVTEKYNEQFF
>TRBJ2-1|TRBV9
CASSPGQGEGEQFF
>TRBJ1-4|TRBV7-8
CASSLFSFDDAKLFF
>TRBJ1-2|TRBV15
CATSNPTGAGYTF
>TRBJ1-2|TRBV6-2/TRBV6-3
CASSPAGYGYTF
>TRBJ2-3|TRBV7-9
CASSLAGTSTSTDTQYF
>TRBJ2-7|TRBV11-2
CASSPAYEQYF
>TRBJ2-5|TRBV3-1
CASSQGTATETQYF
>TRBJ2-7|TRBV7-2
CASSLVSQDSYEQYF
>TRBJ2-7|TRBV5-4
CASSLFPRGHHEQYF